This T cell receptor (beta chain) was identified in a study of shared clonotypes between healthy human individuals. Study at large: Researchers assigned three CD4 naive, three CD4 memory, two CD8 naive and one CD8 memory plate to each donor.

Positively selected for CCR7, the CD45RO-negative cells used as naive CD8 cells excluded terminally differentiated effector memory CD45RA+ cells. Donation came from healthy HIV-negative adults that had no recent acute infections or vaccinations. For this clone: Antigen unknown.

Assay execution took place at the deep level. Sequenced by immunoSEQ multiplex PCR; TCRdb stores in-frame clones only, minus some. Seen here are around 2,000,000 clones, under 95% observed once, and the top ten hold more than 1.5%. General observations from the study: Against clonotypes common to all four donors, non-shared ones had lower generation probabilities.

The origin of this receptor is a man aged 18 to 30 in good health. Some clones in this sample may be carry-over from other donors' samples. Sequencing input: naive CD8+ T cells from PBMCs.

This CDR3 reads CAIGDEQFF. CDR3 in DNA: TGTGCCATTGGGGATGAGCAGTTCTTC. The V call is TRBV25-1, the J call TRBJ2-1; D unclear. CDR3 size: 9 residues. Looked up from germline, CDR1 is MGHDK and CDR2 is SYGVNS. Deletions cut 10 bases from V and 8 bases from J, with 6 bases between.